A single sample is the source of the 5 T cell receptor beta chains below, sequenced in a study of T cells after yellow fever vaccination. TCRdb redid the calling of the 5' RACE reads with MiXCR, one entry per CDR3 protein. The data show some 500,000 distinct CDR3 sequences, with roughly 13% seen just once and over 11% held by the top ten. Sample: PBMCs, taken on the day of the yellow fever booster vaccination. Receptors originate from a man aged 25 to 45 who received the YFV17D yellow fever vaccine.

This clonotype came up many times. V usage is TRBV2 and J usage is TRBJ1-1; tentative D call: TRBD1 (6 bases). Germline lookup yields CDR1 SNHLY and CDR2 FYNNEI. The CDR3 is made up of 13 amino acids. V was shortened by 9 bases and J by 7 bases, with 18 bases between the two germline ends. The CDR3 region is CARRGDKGGEAFF. The CDR3 DNA follows: TGTGCCAGAAGAGGGGACAAAGGGGGTGAAGCTTTCTTT.

This chain joins TRBV20-1 and TRBJ2-2, with 10 bases fitting TRBD1. Looked up from germline, CDR1 is DFQATT and CDR2 is SNEGSKA (reference sequence). The CDR3 totals 16 residues. Trimming at V came to 1 base and at J to 13 bases, leaving 15 bases not matched to a gene. This chain's CDR3 is CSARAPRGGQGMGLFF. Written as DNA, the CDR3 is TGCAGTGCTAGAGCGCCCCGGGGGGGACAGGGGATGGGGCTGTTTTTT.

This clonotype was detected a few times. The chain couples TRBV5-1 to TRBJ2-2; tentatively, D is TRBD2 (7 bases). This CDR3 has 20 residues. Trimming pared 1 base from V and 0 bases from J, leaving 22 bases between. The germline CDR1 and CDR2 sequences are SGHRS and YFSETQ. In DNA, the CDR3 is TGCGCCAGCAGCTTGTTAGGGGGGCTAGCGGTTCTCGCGAACACCGGGGAGCTGTTTTTT. It yields the protein CASSLLGGLAVLANTGELFF.

This clonotype occurred a few times. The gene calls are TRBV5-4 and TRBJ2-5, with 7 nucleotides matching TRBD2. Per germline, CDR1 SGHNT and CDR2 YYREEE (reference sequence). CDR3 length: 15 residues. V was pared by 1 base and J by 4 bases, with 7 bases of the junction left unmatched. The CDR3 here is CASSLSGNKGETQYF. Here the CDR3 DNA reads TGTGCCAGCAGCTTGAGCGGGAACAAGGGAGAGACCCAGTACTTC. The entire variable domain, with the rest obtained from reference TRBV5-4 and TRBJ2-5, is as follows: ETGVTQSPTHLIKTRGQQVTLRCSSQSGHNTVSWYQQALGQGPQFIFQYYREEENGRGNFPPRFSGLQFPNYSSELNVNALELDDSALYLCASSLSGNKGETQYFGPGTRLLVL.

This clonotype was observed a few times. DNA of the CDR3: TGCAGTGCTCAGCGGGACTACGAGCAGTACTTC. Translation: CSAQRDYEQYF. This rearrangement joins TRBV20-1 to TRBJ2-7; 7 bases fit TRBD2. Per germline, CDR1 DFQATT and CDR2 SNEGSKA (reference sequence). This CDR3 has 11 amino acids. J lost 3 bases, V lost 5 bases, and 1 base had no gene match.